The 9 T cell receptor beta chains listed next were all sequenced from one sample in a study of T cells in Graves' hyperthyroidism and ophthalmopathy. Amplification yielded TCR beta CDR3 regions, with RNA transcripts as the source. With the HTBI primer set, the TCR CDR3 went through a first round of RT-PCR. TCRdb ran MiXCR on the multiplex PCR reads and lists one entry per CDR3 protein. This table has about half a million distinct CDR3 sequences, about 24% appearing once. Sequencing input: blood. The origin of the receptors is a woman in her twenties or thirties with Graves' ophthalmopathy.

This clonotype was recorded many times. The chain recombines TRBV13 with TRBJ2-7; D is perhaps TRBD2 (5 bases). The germline V and J ends were trimmed by 4 bases and 0 bases, with 10 bases remaining between them. Germline-derived CDR1 and CDR2 are PRHDT and FYEKMQ (reference sequence). There are 14 residues in the CDR3. The CDR3 bases are TGTGCCAGCAGCTATACCGGGATCTCCTACGAGCAGTACTTC. Protein: CASSYTGISYEQYF.

This clonotype was observed a few times. The chain combines TRBV29-1 with TRBJ2-2; D is undetermined. The V end lost 4 bases, the J end lost 1 base, and 7 bases lay between the germline ends. The germline CDR1 and CDR2 sequences are SQVTM and ANQGSEA. The CDR3 has 13 residues. CDR3 region: CSVVERNTGELFF. CDR3 bases: TGCAGCGTTGTGGAGAGGAACACCGGGGAGCTGTTTTTT.

This clonotype was detected many times. This sequence joins TRBV25-1 and TRBJ2-7; D is possibly TRBD1 (5 bases). Trimming pared 1 base from V and 4 bases from J, leaving 14 bases between. Germline loops: CDR1 MGHDK, CDR2 SYGVNS. This CDR3 spans 15 amino acids. In DNA form, the CDR3 reads TGTGCCAGCAGTGAATCGGCCTCAGACAGTTACGAGCAGTACTTC. Translating gives CASSESASDSYEQYF.

V usage is TRBV20-1 and J usage is TRBJ2-7; 7 nucleotides align to TRBD2. This CDR3 spans 14 amino acids. J lost 6 bases, V lost 5 bases, and 13 bases had no gene match. CDR1 is DFQATT, CDR2 SNEGSKA, per germline (reference sequence). This chain's CDR3 is CSARAGLRGAEQYF. The CDR3 DNA reads as TGCAGTGCTCGAGCGGGACTCCGCGGGGCCGAGCAGTACTTC.

This clonotype was found a few times. A much larger clone lies a single base off, so this may be a read error. The genes are TRBV11-2 and TRBJ2-2; weak D call: TRBD1 (6 bases). This CDR3 is built from 14 residues. In germline, CDR1 is SGHAT, CDR2 FQNNGV. The CDR3 coding sequence is TGTGCCAGCAGCCGGACAGAGAACACCTGGGAGCCGTTTTTT. It yields the protein CASSRTENTWEPFF.

In its sample, this clonotype was seen many times. V and J are TRBV28 and TRBJ1-6, with TRBD1 matching 9 bases. The CDR3 has 18 residues. The junction had 13 bases not matched to a gene; V was cut back by 3 bases and J by 7 bases. CDR1 and CDR2 (germline): MDHEN, SYDVKM. In nucleotides, the CDR3 is TGTGCCAGCAGTTTTAATCTCCGACTACAGGGGGCCAATTCACCCCTCCACTTT. It translates to CASSFNLRLQGANSPLHF.

As regards this clonotype: Possible read error: a much larger clone is one base away. CDR3 DNA: TGTGCCAGCAGCCGGACAGGGTCCAATTCACCCCTCCACTTT. This translates into CASSRTGSNSPLHF. V and J are TRBV11-2 and TRBJ1-6; 8 positions agree with TRBD1. The length of the CDR3 is 14 residues. Germline V gene data show CDR1 as SGHAT and CDR2 as FQNNGV. V trimming: 5 bases; J trimming: 7 bases; junction bases outside the gene matches: 4.

The chain carries TRBV7-8 and TRBJ2-7; TRBD2 matches at 7 bases. Unmatched junction bases numbered 6, after V lost 0 bases and J lost 4 bases. The CDR3 runs 15 residues. Germline V gene lookup returns CDR1 SGHVS and CDR2 FQNEAQ. CDR3 DNA: TGTGCCAGCAGCTTAGCCCCGACTAGCCCTTACGAGCAGTACTTC. Its protein product is CASSLAPTSPYEQYF. Based on the CDR3 plus reference TRBV7-8 and TRBJ2-7, the full variable domain is GAGVSQSPRYKVAKRGQDVALRCDPISGHVSLFWYQQALGQGPEFLTYFQNEAQLDKSGLPSDRFFAERPEGSVSTLKIQRTQQEDSAVYLCASSLAPTSPYEQYFGPGTRLTVT.

This clonotype was seen many times. The chain combines TRBV7-9 with TRBJ1-1; maybe TRBD1 (6 bases). V was pared by 5 bases and J by 4 bases, with 11 bases between. Germline V CDR1 and CDR2: SEHNR, FQNEAQ (reference sequence). The CDR3 spans 13 residues. Here the CDR3 reads CASSALGGTEAFF. CDR3 coding DNA: TGTGCCAGCAGCGCCCTAGGGGGCACTGAAGCTTTCTTT.